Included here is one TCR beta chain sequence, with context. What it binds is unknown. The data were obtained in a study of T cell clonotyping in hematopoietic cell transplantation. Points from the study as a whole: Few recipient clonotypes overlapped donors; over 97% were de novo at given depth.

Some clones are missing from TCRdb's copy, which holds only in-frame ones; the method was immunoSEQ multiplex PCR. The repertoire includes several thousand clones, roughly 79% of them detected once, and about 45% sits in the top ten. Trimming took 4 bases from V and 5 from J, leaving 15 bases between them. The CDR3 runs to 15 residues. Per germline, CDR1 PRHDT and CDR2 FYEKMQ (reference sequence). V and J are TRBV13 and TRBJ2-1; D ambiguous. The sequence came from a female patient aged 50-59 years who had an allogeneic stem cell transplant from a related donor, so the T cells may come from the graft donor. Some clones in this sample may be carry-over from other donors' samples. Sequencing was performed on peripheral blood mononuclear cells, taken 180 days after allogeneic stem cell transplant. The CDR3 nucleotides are TGTGCCAGCAGCTCCCCGTCGAGGATCAACAATGAGCAGTTCTTC. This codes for CASSSPSRINNEQFF.